This T cell receptor (beta chain) was captured by sequencing in a study of blood T cells in healthy people across ages. Across the whole study: Using template switching, researchers captured about one barcoded beta molecule for each two T cells. Overall study findings and caveats: Naive T cell percentage showed a strong correlation with TCR beta diversity.

Per the germline V gene, CDR1 is SGHRS and CDR2 is YFSETQ. V was clipped by 1 base and J by 8 bases; unmatched bases: 7. This CDR3 comprises 15 residues. As for this clonotype: Its specificity is unknown.

Whenever a sample was processed, at least 6 million PBMCs were isolated. With a J-beta primer mix and a sample-barcoded 5' primer, a second PCR ran about 7 to 11 cycles. The template-switch adaptor, which had 12 random nucleotides, put a tag on each cDNA molecule. In TCRdb, the 5' RACE reads were re-called with MiXCR into one record per CDR3 protein. The profile shows hundreds of thousands of distinct CDR3 sequences, more than 40% of them singletons. The gene calls are TRBV5-1 and TRBJ2-1; 9 positions agree with TRBD1. The origin of this receptor is a man between 60 and 75 years old in good health. The sample was blood. The CDR3 DNA is TGCGCCAGCAGCTTGTTTGGGACAGGGAAATATGAGCAGTTCTTC. It codes for CASSLFGTGKYEQFF.